A selection of T cell receptor beta chains follows, all from one sample in a study of T cell repertoires and Cas9 in healthy adults. Some clones are missing from TCRdb's copy, which holds only in-frame ones; the method was immunoSEQ multiplex PCR. The repertoire holds about 14,000 clones, roughly 89% seen once, with around 1.5% in the top ten. The sample was Tregs (CD4+, CD25+, CD127-, CD137-, CD154-) from PBMCs; culture status not recorded. These receptors came from a human donor in good health. Both conserved end residues are part of each CDR3. The D gene is left open where the match is weak. Rows may omit the clone size; those that give it use once, few, many or a size class.

-,TRBJ1-1,-,TRBV7-9,CASSITPKGLGNTEAFF,TGTGCCAGCAGTATTACTCCCAAAGGGCTGGGGAACACTGAAGCTTTCTTT
-,TRBJ2-7,-,TRBV2,CASASGIIASQYF,TGTGCCAGCGCCTCGGGAATTATAGCGTCGCAGTACTTC
once,TRBJ1-2,-,TRBV6-5,CASSYSADYGYTF,TGTGCCAGCAGTTACTCAGCAGACTATGGCTACACCTTC
-,TRBJ2-5,TRBD1,TRBV10-3,CAIRKETGGEETQYF,TGTGCCATCAGGAAAGAAACAGGGGGCGAAGAGACCCAGTACTTC
-,TRBJ1-4,TRBD1,TRBV6-1,CASSVLDRGYEKLFF,TGTGCCAGCAGTGTTTTGGACAGGGGGTATGAAAAACTGTTTTTT
-,TRBJ2-1,TRBD1,TRBV5-1,CASSLRTFNPGGGYNEQFF,TGCGCCAGCAGCCTAAGGACATTTAATCCAGGGGGCGGTTACAATGAGCAGTTCTTC
-,TRBJ1-2,-,TRBV7-2,CASSLELGDNVF,TGTGCCAGCAGCTTAGAGTTGGGGGACAACGTCTTC
-,TRBJ2-5,-,TRBV7-9,CASSSLPGRGETQYF,TGTGCCAGCAGCTCCCTTCCGGGGAGAGGAGAGACCCAGTACTTC
-,TRBJ1-2,-,TRBV7-3,CASSPSGLLQGYTF,TGTGCCAGCAGCCCCTCGGGACTGCTTCAAGGCTACACCTTC
-,TRBJ1-1,-,TRBV5-1,CASSLAAVNTEAFF,TGCGCCAGCAGCTTGGCCGCGGTGAACACTGAAGCTTTCTTT
once,TRBJ1-2,-,TRBV7-8,CASSLGRTRLDVTF,TGTGCCAGCAGCTTAGGCCGGACCCGACTGGACGTGACCTTC
-,TRBJ2-3,TRBD2,TRBV6-5,CASRRAGVGTDTQYF,TGTGCCAGCAGGAGAGCGGGAGTGGGCACAGATACGCAGTATTTT
-,TRBJ1-2,-,TRBV7-6,CASSFYPGAESGYTF,TGTGCCAGCAGCTTTTATCCGGGGGCTGAAAGTGGCTACACCTTC
-,TRBJ2-1,TRBD2,TRBV4-3,CASSQFRAGIGPSRQFF,TGCGCCAGCAGCCAGTTTCGAGCGGGAATCGGGCCCTCTCGCCAGTTCTTC
-,TRBJ1-2,-,TRBV2,CASNSDSGVGYTF,TGTGCCAGCAACTCGGACAGTGGTGTCGGCTACACCTTC
-,TRBJ1-2,-,TRBV6-5,CATTGTLNGYTF,TGTGCCACAACCGGGACACTTAATGGCTACACCTTC
-,TRBJ2-7,TRBD1,TRBV5-1,CASSPGQGSSYEQYF,TGCGCCAGCAGCCCGGGACAGGGGAGCTCCTACGAGCAGTACTTC
-,TRBJ2-7,TRBD1,TRBV6-6,CASRGPGQGNEQYF,TGTGCCAGCAGAGGACCGGGACAGGGGAACGAGCAGTACTTC
-,TRBJ2-2,-,TRBV6-5,CVSSSPRNTGELFF,TGTGTCAGCAGCTCCCCTCGCAACACCGGGGAGCTGTTTTTT
once,TRBJ2-3,-,TRBV6-6,CASRFPTSSDTQYF,TGTGCCAGCAGATTCCCGACTAGTTCAGATACGCAGTATTTT
-,TRBJ1-1,-,TRBV9,CASSSSRKGGNTEAFF,TGTGCCAGCAGCTCTTCAAGGAAAGGGGGGAACACTGAAGCTTTCTTT
-,TRBJ1-1,-,TRBV19,CASSNYVGRRMNTEAFF,TGTGCCAGTAGTAATTATGTCGGTAGGAGGATGAACACTGAAGCTTTCTTT
-,TRBJ2-7,-,TRBV6-5,CASSRQWNSYEQYF,TGTGCCAGCAGCAGACAGTGGAACTCCTACGAGCAGTACTTC
-,TRBJ2-2,-,TRBV7-9,CASSYVTGTTTGELFF,TGTGCCAGCAGCTATGTCACCGGGACCACCACCGGGGAGCTGTTTTTT
-,TRBJ1-2,TRBD1,TRBV5-1,CASSWTGEGGYTF,TGCGCCAGCAGCTGGACAGGGGAAGGTGGCTACACCTTC
-,TRBJ2-3,TRBD2,TRBV5-1,CASSLGLAVRTDTQYF,TGCGCCAGCAGCTTGGGGCTAGCGGTCCGCACAGATACGCAGTATTTT
-,TRBJ2-1,TRBD2,TRBV5-6,CASSPGLAGGSYMFDEQFF,TGTGCCAGCAGCCCCGGACTAGCGGGGGGCTCATACATGTTCGATGAGCAGTTCTTC
-,TRBJ2-3,-,TRBV29-1,CSVAQSDTQYF,TGCAGCGTTGCGCAGTCGGATACGCAGTATTTT
-,TRBJ1-2,TRBD1,TRBV27,CASSLNRGRVNGYTF,TGTGCCAGCAGTTTAAACAGGGGGAGAGTGAATGGCTACACCTTC
few,TRBJ2-7,TRBD1,TRBV7-2,CASSYPPPGQGLYEQYF,TGTGCCAGCAGCTACCCCCCTCCGGGACAGGGTCTTTACGAGCAGTACTTC
-,TRBJ1-1,TRBD1,TRBV7-2,CASSYSGQGSTEAFF,TGTGCCAGCAGCTACTCCGGACAGGGGAGCACTGAAGCTTTCTTT
-,TRBJ1-4,-,TRBV19,CASSMRQPLATNEKLFF,TGTGCCAGTAGTATGCGGCAGCCCCTTGCAACTAATGAAAAACTGTTTTTT
-,TRBJ2-7,-,TRBV14,CASSLPGAHEQYF,TGTGCCAGCAGCCTGCCGGGGGCCCACGAGCAGTACTTC
-,TRBJ2-7,TRBD2,TRBV5-6,CASSRRLATHEQYF,TGTGCCAGCAGCCGTAGACTAGCCACCCACGAGCAGTACTTC
-,TRBJ1-5,-,TRBV5-1,CASSYLGQSNQPQHF,TGCGCCAGCAGCTACTTAGGACAAAGCAATCAGCCCCAGCATTTT
-,TRBJ2-7,-,TRBV19,CASSISTDNLPYEQYF,TGTGCCAGTAGTATATCCACAGACAACCTACCTTACGAGCAGTACTTC
-,TRBJ2-1,TRBD1,TRBV4-1,CASSLRDRGGYNEQFF,TGCGCCAGCAGCCTGAGAGACAGGGGGGGCTACAATGAGCAGTTCTTC